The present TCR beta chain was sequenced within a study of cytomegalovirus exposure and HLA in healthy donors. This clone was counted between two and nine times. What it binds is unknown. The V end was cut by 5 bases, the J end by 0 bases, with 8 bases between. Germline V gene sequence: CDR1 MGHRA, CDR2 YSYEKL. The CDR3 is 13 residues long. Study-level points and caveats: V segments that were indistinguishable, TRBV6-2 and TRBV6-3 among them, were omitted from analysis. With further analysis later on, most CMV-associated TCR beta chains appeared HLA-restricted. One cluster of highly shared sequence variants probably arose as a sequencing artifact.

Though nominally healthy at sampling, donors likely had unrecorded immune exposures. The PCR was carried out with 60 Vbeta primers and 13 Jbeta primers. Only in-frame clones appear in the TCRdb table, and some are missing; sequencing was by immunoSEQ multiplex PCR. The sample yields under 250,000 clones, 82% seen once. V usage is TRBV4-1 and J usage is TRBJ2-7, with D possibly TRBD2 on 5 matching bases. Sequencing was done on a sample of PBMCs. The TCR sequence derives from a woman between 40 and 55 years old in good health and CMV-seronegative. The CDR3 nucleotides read TGCGCCAGCAGCTCCAGCGGCTCCTACGAGCAGTACTTC. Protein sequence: CASSSSGSYEQYF.